These 8 T cell receptor beta chains originate from one sample sequenced in a study of T cells of healthy individuals. TCRdb re-analysed the 5' RACE reads in MiXCR, keeping a single row per CDR3 protein. This sample has about 100,000 distinct CDR3 sequences, with 15% to 20% found just once. The receptors were sampled from a human donor in good health.

This clonotype came up many times. The chain's CDR3 is CASSLYGSSNQPQHF. In DNA form, the CDR3 reads TGTGCCAGCAGTTTATACGGATCTAGCAATCAGCCCCAGCATTTT. The chain joins TRBV28 to TRBJ1-5, with D uncertain. CDR1 and CDR2 (germline): MDHEN, SYDVKM. The length of the CDR3 is 15 residues. Trimming pared 1 base from V and 0 bases from J, leaving 7 bases between.

The sample holds a few counts of this clonotype. In DNA, the CDR3 is TGTGCCAGCAGCTTGGGACAGGGGTGGGACGAGCAGTACTTC. Translating it yields CASSLGQGWDEQYF. The rearrangement uses TRBV7-2 and TRBJ2-7, with 10 bases matching TRBD1. The CDR3 is 14 residues long. V trimming: 3 bases; J trimming: 5 bases; junction bases outside the gene matches: 4. The V gene's germline CDR1 is SGHTA and CDR2 FQGNSA.

The chain has TRBV6-5 and TRBJ2-7; D tentatively fits TRBD1 or TRBD2 (5 bases each). CDR3 size: 12 residues. Per the germline V gene, CDR1 is MNHEY and CDR2 is SVGAGI. Trimming cost V 10 bases and J 4 bases, with 14 bases left between them. The CDR3 sequence is CATREGRYEQYF. The DNA of the CDR3 is TGTGCCACTAGAGAGGGGCGGTACGAGCAGTACTTC.

There are a few counts of this clonotype. The chain is built from TRBV6-2 or TRBV6-3 and TRBJ1-2; no clear D. This CDR3 region has 13 residues. In germline, CDR1 is MNHEY, CDR2 SVGEGT. Deletions cut 5 bases from V and 7 bases from J, with 14 bases between. The CDR3 region has the DNA TGTGCCAGCAGTCGGTCAGCAGAGTCTGGCTACACCTTC. Translated, it gives CASSRSAESGYTF.

The chain carries TRBV2 and TRBJ2-7; D remains ambiguous. The CDR3 is made up of 13 amino acids. Trimming shortened V by 3 bases and J by 0 bases, and 6 bases separated the two germline ends. Germline assignment: CDR1 SNHLY and CDR2 FYNNEI. This chain's CDR3 is CASSEVASYEQYF. CDR3 sequence (DNA): TGTGCCAGCAGTGAGGTAGCCTCCTACGAGCAGTACTTC.

In this sample, this clonotype turned up many times. The rearrangement uses TRBV6-6 and TRBJ1-1; D is unclear. Trimming removed 4 bases from V and 7 bases from J, with 10 bases in between. CDR1 and CDR2 (germline): MNHNY, SVGAGI (reference sequence). There are 12 residues in the CDR3. CDR3 loop: CASSFLFGEAFF. The CDR3 DNA reads TGTGCCAGCAGTTTTTTATTCGGTGAAGCTTTCTTT.

This clonotype was found many times. The V gene is TRBV20-1, the J gene TRBJ2-1; TRBD2 might be the D (6 bases). Trimming removed 6 bases from V and 4 bases from J, with 19 bases in between. Germline V gene lookup returns CDR1 DFQATT and CDR2 SNEGSKA (reference sequence). The CDR3 spans 15 residues. Here the CDR3 DNA reads TGCAGTGCCCAGGACTACTCCGAGAATTACAATGAGCAGTTCTTC. Protein sequence: CSAQDYSENYNEQFF.

The J gene is TRBJ2-1, the V gene TRBV6-6; 7 bases are shared with TRBD2. The V and J ends lost 1 base and 3 bases, in that order; junction bases with no gene match: 9. The length of the CDR3 is 17 residues. In germline, CDR1 is MNHNY, CDR2 SVGAGI (reference sequence). This chain's CDR3 is CASSYYADTGGYNEQFF. Here the CDR3 DNA reads TGTGCCAGCAGTTACTATGCCGATACGGGAGGCTACAATGAGCAGTTCTTC.